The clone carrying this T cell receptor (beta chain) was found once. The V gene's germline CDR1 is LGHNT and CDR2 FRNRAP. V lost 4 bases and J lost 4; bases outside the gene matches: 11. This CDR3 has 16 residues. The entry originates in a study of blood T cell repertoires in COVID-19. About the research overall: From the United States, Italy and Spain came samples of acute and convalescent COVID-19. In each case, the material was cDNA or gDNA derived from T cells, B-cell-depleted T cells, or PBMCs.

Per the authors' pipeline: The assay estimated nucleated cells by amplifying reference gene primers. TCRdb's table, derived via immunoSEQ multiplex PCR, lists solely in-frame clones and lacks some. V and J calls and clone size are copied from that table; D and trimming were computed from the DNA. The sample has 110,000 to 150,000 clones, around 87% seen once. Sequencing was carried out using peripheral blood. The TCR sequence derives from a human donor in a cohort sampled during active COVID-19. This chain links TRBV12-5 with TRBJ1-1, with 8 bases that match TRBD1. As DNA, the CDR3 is TGTGCTAGTGGTTCAACGGACAGGGAGGAGAGCACTGAAGCTTTCTTT. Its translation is CASGSTDREESTEAFF.